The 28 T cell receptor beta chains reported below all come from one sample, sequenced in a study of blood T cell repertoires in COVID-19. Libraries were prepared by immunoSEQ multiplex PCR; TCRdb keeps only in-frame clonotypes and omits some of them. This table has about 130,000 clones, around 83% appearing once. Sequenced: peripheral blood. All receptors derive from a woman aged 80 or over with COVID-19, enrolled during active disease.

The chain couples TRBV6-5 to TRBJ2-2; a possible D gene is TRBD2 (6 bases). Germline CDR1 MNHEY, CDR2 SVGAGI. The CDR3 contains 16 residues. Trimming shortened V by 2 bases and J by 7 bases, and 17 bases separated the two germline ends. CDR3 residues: CASSYPAGPTGGELFF. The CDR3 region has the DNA TGTGCCAGCAGTTACCCGGCGGGACCTACAGGCGGGGAGCTGTTTTTT.

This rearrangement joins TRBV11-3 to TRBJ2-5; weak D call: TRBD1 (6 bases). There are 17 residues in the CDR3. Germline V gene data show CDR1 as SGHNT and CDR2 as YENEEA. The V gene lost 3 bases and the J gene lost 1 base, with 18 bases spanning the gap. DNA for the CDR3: TGTGCCAGCAGCTTCAGGGGAAGGGATTGGGTCCAAGAGACCCAGTACTTC. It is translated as CASSFRGRDWVQETQYF. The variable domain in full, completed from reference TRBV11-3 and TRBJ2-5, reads EAGVVQSPRYKIIEKKQPVAFWCNPISGHNTLYWYLQNLGQGPELLIRYENEEAVDDSQLPKDRFSAERLKGVDSTLKIQPAELGDSAVYLCASSFRGRDWVQETQYFGPGTRLLVL.

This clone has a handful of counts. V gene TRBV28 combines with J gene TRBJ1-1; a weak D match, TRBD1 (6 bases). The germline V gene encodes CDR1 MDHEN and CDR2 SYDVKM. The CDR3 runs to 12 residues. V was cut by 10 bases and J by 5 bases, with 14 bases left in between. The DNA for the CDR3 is TGTGCCACCCTTATAGGGGGAACTGAAGCTTTCTTT. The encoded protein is CATLIGGTEAFF.

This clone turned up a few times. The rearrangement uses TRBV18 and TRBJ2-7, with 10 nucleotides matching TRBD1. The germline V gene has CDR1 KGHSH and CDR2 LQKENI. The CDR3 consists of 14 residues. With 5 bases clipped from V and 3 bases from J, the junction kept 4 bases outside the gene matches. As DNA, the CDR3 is TGTGCCAGCTCATCAGACAGGGGGCTCTACGAGCAGTACTTC. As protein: CASSSDRGLYEQYF.

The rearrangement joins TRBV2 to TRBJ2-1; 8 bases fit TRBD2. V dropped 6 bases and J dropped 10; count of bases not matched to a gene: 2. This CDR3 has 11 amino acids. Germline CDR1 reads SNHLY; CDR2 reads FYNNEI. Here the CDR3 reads CASRLAGEQFF. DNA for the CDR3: TGTGCCAGCAGGTTAGCGGGAGAGCAGTTCTTC.

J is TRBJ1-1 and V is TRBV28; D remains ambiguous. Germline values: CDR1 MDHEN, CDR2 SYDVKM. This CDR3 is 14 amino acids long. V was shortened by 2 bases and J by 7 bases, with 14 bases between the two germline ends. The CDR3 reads CASSLGNFGDEAFF. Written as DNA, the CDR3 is TGTGCCAGCAGTTTAGGTAACTTTGGAGATGAAGCTTTCTTT.

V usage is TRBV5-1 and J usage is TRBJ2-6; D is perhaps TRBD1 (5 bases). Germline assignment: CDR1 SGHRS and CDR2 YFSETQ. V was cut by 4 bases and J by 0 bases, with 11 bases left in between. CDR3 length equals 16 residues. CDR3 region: CASSRTTDSGANVLTF. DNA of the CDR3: TGCGCCAGCAGCCGAACGACAGACTCTGGGGCCAACGTCCTGACTTTC.

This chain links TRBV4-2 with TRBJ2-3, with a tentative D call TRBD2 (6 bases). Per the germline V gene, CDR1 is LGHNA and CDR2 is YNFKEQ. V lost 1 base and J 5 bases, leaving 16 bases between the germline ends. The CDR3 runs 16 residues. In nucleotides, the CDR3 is TGTGCCAGCAGCCAAGCGGGTCCTGTGGGGGGAGATACGCAGTATTTT. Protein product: CASSQAGPVGGDTQYF.

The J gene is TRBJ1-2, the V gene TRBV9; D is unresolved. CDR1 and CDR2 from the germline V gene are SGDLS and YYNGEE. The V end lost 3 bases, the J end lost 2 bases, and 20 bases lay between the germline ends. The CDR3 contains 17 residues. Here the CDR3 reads CASSAPLGGGPNYGYTF. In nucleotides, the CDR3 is TGTGCCAGCAGCGCGCCCTTGGGAGGTGGCCCGAACTATGGCTACACCTTC. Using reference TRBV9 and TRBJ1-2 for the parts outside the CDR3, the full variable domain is DSGVTQTPKHLITATGQRVTLRCSPRSGDLSVYWYQQSLDQGLQFLIQYYNGEERAKGNILERFSAQQFPDLHSELNLSSLELGDSALYFCASSAPLGGGPNYGYTFGSGTRLTVV.

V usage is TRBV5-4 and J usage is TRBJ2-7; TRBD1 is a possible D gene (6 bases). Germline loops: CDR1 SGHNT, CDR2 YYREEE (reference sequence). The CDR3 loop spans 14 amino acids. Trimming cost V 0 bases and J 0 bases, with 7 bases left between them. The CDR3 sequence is CASSLGQDSYEQYF. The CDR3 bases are TGTGCCAGCAGCTTGGGACAGGACTCCTACGAGCAGTACTTC.

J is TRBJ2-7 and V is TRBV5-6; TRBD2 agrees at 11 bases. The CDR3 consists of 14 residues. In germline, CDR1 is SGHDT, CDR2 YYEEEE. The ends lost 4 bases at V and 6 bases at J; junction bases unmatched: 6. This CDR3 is CASSATLAGGEQYF. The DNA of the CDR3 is TGTGCCAGCAGCGCAACCCTAGCGGGAGGCGAGCAGTACTTC.

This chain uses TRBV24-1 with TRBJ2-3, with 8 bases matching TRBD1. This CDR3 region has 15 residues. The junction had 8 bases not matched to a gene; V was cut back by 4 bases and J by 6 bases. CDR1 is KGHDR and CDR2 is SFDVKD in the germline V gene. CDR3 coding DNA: TGTGCCACCAGTGACCCCTCCCAGGGGGCGGATACGCAGTATTTT. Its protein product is CATSDPSQGADTQYF.

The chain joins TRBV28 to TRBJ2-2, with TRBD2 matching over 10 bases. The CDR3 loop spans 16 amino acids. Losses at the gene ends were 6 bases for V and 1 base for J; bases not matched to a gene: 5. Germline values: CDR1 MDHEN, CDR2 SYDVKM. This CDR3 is CASRRGLAVNTGELFF. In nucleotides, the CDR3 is TGTGCCAGCAGGCGCGGACTAGCGGTGAACACCGGGGAGCTGTTTTTT.

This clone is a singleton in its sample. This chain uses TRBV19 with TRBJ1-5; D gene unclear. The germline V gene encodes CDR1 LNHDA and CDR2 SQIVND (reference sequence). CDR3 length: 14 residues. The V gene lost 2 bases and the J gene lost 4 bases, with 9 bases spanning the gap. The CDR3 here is CASSISQSNQPQHF. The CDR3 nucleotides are TGTGCCAGTAGTATATCACAGTCTAATCAGCCCCAGCATTTT.

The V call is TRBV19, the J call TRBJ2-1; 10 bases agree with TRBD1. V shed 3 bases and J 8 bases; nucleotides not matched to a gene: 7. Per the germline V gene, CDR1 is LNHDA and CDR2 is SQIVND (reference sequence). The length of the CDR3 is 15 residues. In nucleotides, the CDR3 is TGTGCCAGTAGTATCCGGGACAGGGGCCTGGATGAGCAGTTCTTC. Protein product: CASSIRDRGLDEQFF.

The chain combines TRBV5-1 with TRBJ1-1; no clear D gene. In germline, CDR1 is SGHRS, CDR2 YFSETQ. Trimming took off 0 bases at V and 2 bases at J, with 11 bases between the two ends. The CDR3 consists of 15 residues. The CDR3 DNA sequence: TGCGCCAGCAGCTTGGCGTCAGGCGCAAACACTGAAGCTTTCTTT. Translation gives CASSLASGANTEAFF.

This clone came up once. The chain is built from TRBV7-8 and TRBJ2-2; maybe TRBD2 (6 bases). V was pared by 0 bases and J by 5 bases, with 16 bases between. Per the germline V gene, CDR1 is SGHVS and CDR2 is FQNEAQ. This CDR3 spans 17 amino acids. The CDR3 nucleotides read TGTGCCAGCAGCTTAGCGCAAATTGGCGGGAAAACCGGGGAGCTGTTTTTT. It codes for CASSLAQIGGKTGELFF. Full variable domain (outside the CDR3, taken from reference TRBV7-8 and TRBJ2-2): GAGVSQSPRYKVAKRGQDVALRCDPISGHVSLFWYQQALGQGPEFLTYFQNEAQLDKSGLPSDRFFAERPEGSVSTLKIQRTQQEDSAVYLCASSLAQIGGKTGELFFGEGSRLTVL.

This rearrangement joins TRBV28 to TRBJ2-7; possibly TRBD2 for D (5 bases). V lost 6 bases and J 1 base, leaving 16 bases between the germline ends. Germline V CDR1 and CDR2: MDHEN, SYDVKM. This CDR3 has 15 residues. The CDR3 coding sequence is TGTGCCAGCAGAAAGAGGACTTCTGAATCCTACGAGCAGTACTTC. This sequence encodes CASRKRTSESYEQYF.

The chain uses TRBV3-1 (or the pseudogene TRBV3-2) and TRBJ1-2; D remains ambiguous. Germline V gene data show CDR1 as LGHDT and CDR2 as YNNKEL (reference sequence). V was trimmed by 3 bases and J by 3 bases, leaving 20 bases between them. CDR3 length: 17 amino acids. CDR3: CASSHLTSGVLDYGYTF. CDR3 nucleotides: TGTGCCAGCAGCCATCTCACTAGTGGGGTGTTAGACTATGGCTACACCTTC.

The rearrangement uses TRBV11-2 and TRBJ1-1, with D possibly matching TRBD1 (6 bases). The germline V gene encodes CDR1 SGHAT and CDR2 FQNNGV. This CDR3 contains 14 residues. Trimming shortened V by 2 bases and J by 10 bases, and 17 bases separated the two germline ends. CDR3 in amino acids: CASSLSETGLRAFF. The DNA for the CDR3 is TGTGCCAGCAGCTTATCTGAGACAGGCCTCAGAGCTTTCTTT.

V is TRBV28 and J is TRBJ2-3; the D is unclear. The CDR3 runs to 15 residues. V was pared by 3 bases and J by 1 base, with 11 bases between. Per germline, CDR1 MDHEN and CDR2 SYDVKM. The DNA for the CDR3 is TGTGCCAGCAGTTTGTGGGCACTCGGCACAGATACGCAGTATTTT. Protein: CASSLWALGTDTQYF.

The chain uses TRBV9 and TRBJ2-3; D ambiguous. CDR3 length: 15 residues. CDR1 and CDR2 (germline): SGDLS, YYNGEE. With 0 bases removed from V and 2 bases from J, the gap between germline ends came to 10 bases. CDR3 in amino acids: CASSVGRSNTDTQYF. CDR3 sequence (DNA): TGTGCCAGCAGCGTAGGGCGGTCGAACACAGATACGCAGTATTTT.

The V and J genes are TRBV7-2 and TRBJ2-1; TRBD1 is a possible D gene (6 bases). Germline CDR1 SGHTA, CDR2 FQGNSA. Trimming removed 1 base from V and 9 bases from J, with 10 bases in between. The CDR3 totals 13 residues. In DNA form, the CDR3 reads TGTGCCAGCAGCTTAGACAGGGTAGGTGAGCAGTTCTTC. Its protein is CASSLDRVGEQFF.

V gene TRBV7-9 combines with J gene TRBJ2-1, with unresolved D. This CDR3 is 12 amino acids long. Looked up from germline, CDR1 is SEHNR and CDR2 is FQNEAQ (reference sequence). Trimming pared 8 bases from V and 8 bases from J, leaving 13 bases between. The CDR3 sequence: CASVAYNHEQFF. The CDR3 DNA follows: TGTGCCAGCGTGGCATATAACCATGAGCAGTTCTTC.

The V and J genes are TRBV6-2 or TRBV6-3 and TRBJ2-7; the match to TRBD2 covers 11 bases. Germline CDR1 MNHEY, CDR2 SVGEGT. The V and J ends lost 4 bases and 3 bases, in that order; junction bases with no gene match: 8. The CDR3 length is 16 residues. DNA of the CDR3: TGTGCCAGCAGTTCGCAGACTAGCGGGACCTACTACGAGCAGTACTTC. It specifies CASSSQTSGTYYEQYF.

For the CDR3, the DNA is TGTGCCAGCAGTTCCCCAGGGGTACCGAACACTGAAGCTTTCTTT. It codes for CASSSPGVPNTEAFF. V and J are TRBV28 and TRBJ1-1, with a weak D call TRBD1 (6 bases). The CDR3 extends over 15 amino acids. In germline, CDR1 is MDHEN, CDR2 SYDVKM. V shed 4 bases and J shed 1 base, with 13 bases lying between them.

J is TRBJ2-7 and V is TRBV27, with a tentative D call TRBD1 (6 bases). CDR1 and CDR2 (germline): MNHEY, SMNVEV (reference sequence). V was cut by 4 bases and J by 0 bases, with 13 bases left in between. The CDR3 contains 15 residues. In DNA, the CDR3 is TGTGCCAGCAGTTGGGACCCGACAGGCTCCTACGAGCAGTACTTC. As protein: CASSWDPTGSYEQYF.

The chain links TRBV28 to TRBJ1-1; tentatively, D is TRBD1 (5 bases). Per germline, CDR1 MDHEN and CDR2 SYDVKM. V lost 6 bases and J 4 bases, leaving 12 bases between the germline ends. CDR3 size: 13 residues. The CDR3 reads CASRQGVPTEAFF. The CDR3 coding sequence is TGTGCCAGCAGGCAGGGCGTACCCACTGAAGCTTTCTTT.